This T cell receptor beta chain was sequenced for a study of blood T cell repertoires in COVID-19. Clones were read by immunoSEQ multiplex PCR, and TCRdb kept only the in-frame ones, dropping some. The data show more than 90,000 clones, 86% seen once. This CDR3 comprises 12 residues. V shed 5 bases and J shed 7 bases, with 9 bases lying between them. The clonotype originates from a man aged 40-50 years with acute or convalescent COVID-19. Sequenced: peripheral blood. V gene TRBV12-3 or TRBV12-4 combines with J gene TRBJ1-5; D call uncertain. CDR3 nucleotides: TGTGCCAGCAGTGCGGATTGGCAGCCCCAGCATTTT. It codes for CASSADWQPQHF.